These 24 T cell receptor beta chains came from one sample sequenced in a study of blood T cell repertoires in COVID-19. Profiling relied on immunoSEQ multiplex PCR, and the TCRdb table lists in-frame clones only, not all of them. The sample consists of about 250,000 clones, around 89% of them appearing once. Sequences were obtained from PBMCs or T cells enriched from blood (not recorded which). The origin of the receptors is a man aged 35-49 years who had recovered from COVID-19.

The V call is TRBV19, the J call TRBJ2-5, with D tentatively TRBD1 (6 bases). Germline values: CDR1 LNHDA, CDR2 SQIVND (reference sequence). V lost 5 bases and J lost 0, with 19 bases in between. The length of the CDR3 is 17 residues. The CDR3 is CASSPGHISTYQETQYF. The CDR3, as DNA: TGTGCCAGTAGTCCGGGACATATATCCACGTACCAAGAGACCCAGTACTTC.

The V call is TRBV14, the J call TRBJ2-2; D gene uncertain. This CDR3 contains 16 residues. V lost 0 bases to trimming and J lost 6 bases, with 14 bases between them. The germline V gene has CDR1 SGHDN and CDR2 FVKESK. The CDR3 sequence: CASSQEAQPLAGELFF. CDR3 nucleotide sequence: TGTGCCAGCAGCCAAGAGGCTCAACCCTTGGCCGGGGAGCTGTTTTTT.

The chain is built from TRBV5-4 and TRBJ2-1, with 9 nucleotides matching TRBD2. Per the germline V gene, CDR1 is SGHNT and CDR2 is YYREEE (reference sequence). CDR3 length: 16 residues. V dropped 0 bases and J dropped 6; count of bases not matched to a gene: 7. As DNA, the CDR3 is TGTGCCAGCAGCTTGGCCCGTCTAGCGGGGCTCAATGAGCAGTTCTTC. Residues: CASSLARLAGLNEQFF.

This rearrangement joins TRBV4-1 to TRBJ1-1; 7 positions agree with TRBD1. CDR3 length equals 15 residues. Per the germline V gene, CDR1 is MGHRA and CDR2 is YSYEKL. Unmatched junction bases numbered 9, after V lost 6 bases and J lost 2 bases. CDR3 residues: CASRNLGQRNTEAFF. CDR3 DNA: TGCGCCAGCAGGAACTTGGGACAGAGAAACACTGAAGCTTTCTTT.

The chain couples TRBV4-1 to TRBJ2-3; no clear D gene. V was clipped by 0 bases and J by 2 bases, with 9 bases between them. The CDR3 has 15 amino acids. Germline V gene data show CDR1 as MGHRA and CDR2 as YSYEKL. CDR3 residues: CASSQDWRNTDTQYF. Written as DNA, the CDR3 is TGCGCCAGCAGCCAAGATTGGCGGAACACAGATACGCAGTATTTT.

In DNA form, the CDR3 reads TGTGCCAGCAGTTTCATCCCCACTGAAGCTTTCTTT. Amino acids: CASSFIPTEAFF. The genes are TRBV12-3 or TRBV12-4 and TRBJ1-1, with no clear D. The CDR3 consists of 12 residues. Trimming removed 3 bases from V and 4 bases from J, with 6 bases in between.

The table lists this clone with a count of one. The V gene is TRBV19, the J gene TRBJ1-3; 9 bases are shared with TRBD1. The germline V gene has CDR1 LNHDA and CDR2 SQIVND (reference sequence). The CDR3 totals 14 residues. V lost 6 bases and J lost 8; bases outside the gene matches: 8. The DNA for the CDR3 is TGTGCCAGTAGACGGGACAGGGTTGAGGACACCATATATTTT. Translation gives CASRRDRVEDTIYF.

The chain joins TRBV27 to TRBJ2-7; TRBD1 matches 11 bases. The CDR3 contains 19 residues. The trim removed 10 bases at V and 4 bases at J, leaving 24 bases unmatched. Germline CDR1 is MNHEY and CDR2 is SMNVEV (reference sequence). The CDR3 sequence is CATNTGSAGAGTGGYEQYF. DNA of the CDR3: TGTGCCACCAATACCGGCTCGGCAGGGGCCGGGACAGGGGGGTACGAGCAGTACTTC.

The rearrangement joins TRBV7-9 to TRBJ2-7; perhaps TRBD2 as D (6 bases). Germline V gene data show CDR1 as SEHNR and CDR2 as FQNEAQ (reference sequence). The CDR3 totals 14 residues. Trimming stripped 5 bases from V and 3 bases from J, with 14 bases between. CDR3 loop: CASSQSSEIYEQYF. DNA for the CDR3: TGTGCCAGCAGCCAATCTAGCGAGATCTACGAGCAGTACTTC.

V gene TRBV5-5 combines with J gene TRBJ1-5; possible D gene TRBD1, 5 bases. Germline-derived CDR1 and CDR2 are SGHKS and YYEKEE (reference sequence). The V gene lost 0 bases and the J gene lost 5 bases, with 18 bases spanning the gap. This CDR3 is built from 17 residues. CDR3 region: CASSLDPVQGRHQPQHF. The CDR3 nucleotides are TGTGCCAGCAGCTTGGATCCTGTCCAGGGCCGACATCAGCCCCAGCATTTT.

This clone was counted ten times or more. The V gene is TRBV10-2, the J gene TRBJ1-1; 10 bases agree with TRBD1. The CDR3 has 15 amino acids. Germline V gives CDR1 WSHSY, CDR2 SAAADI. Trimming took 2 bases from V and 10 from J; bases not matched to a gene: 10. The CDR3 here is CASSEGTGAAIGAFF. CDR3 nucleotides: TGCGCCAGCAGTGAGGGGACAGGGGCCGCAATTGGAGCTTTCTTT.

V gene TRBV14 combines with J gene TRBJ2-1; TRBD1 is a possible D gene (5 bases). There are 14 residues in the CDR3. The ends were cut back, 2 bases at V and 1 base at J, with 6 bases in the middle. Germline CDR1 and CDR2: SGHDN and FVKESK. CDR3 in amino acids: CASSQPGSYNEQFF. CDR3 sequence (DNA): TGTGCCAGCAGCCAACCAGGGTCCTACAATGAGCAGTTCTTC.

The rearrangement joins TRBV4-2 to TRBJ1-4; D unresolved. V shed 2 bases and J shed 2 bases, with 15 bases lying between them. CDR3 length equals 17 residues. Germline CDR1 is LGHNA and CDR2 is YNFKEQ. Here the CDR3 DNA reads TGTGCCAGCAGCCAAACCCCCGCCCCGGTTACTAATGAAAAACTGTTTTTT. Its protein is CASSQTPAPVTNEKLFF.

CDR3: CASRLTPTLSRELFF. CDR3 bases: TGTGCCAGCAGACTCACTCCGACACTCTCCCGGGAGCTGTTTTTT. The chain links TRBV6-5 to TRBJ2-2, with D hard to call. This CDR3 is built from 15 residues. Germline V CDR1 and CDR2: MNHEY, SVGAGI. V shed 6 bases and J shed 9 bases, with 20 bases lying between them.

This clone has just a few counts. The chain employs TRBV28 and TRBJ2-5; the D gene is possibly TRBD1 (6 bases). Trimming took off 2 bases at V and 2 bases at J, with 9 bases between the two ends. There are 14 residues in the CDR3. Germline-derived CDR1 and CDR2 are MDHEN and SYDVKM. The CDR3 reads CASSLGQLQETQYF. The CDR3 DNA reads as TGTGCCAGCAGTTTAGGACAGTTACAAGAGACCCAGTACTTC.

The chain is built from TRBV28 and TRBJ1-1; no clear D gene. The germline V gene has CDR1 MDHEN and CDR2 SYDVKM. Trimming shortened V by 6 bases and J by 4 bases, and 15 bases separated the two germline ends. There are 14 residues in the CDR3. The CDR3 is CASRVGSRGTEAFF. The CDR3 DNA sequence: TGTGCCAGCAGGGTGGGTTCGCGAGGCACTGAAGCTTTCTTT.

This chain joins TRBV6-5 and TRBJ1-3; perhaps TRBD1 as D (5 bases). Germline lookup yields CDR1 MNHEY and CDR2 SVGAGI. This CDR3 is 14 amino acids long. V lost 1 base and J lost 9, with 13 bases in between. The CDR3 coding sequence is TGTGCCAGCAGTTACTGGGGGGACCTGGGCACCATATATTTT. It yields the protein CASSYWGDLGTIYF.

This chain uses TRBV19 with TRBJ1-5; maybe TRBD1 (6 bases). The CDR3 sequence is 15 residues long. V was pared by 6 bases and J by 1 base, with 13 bases between. Germline V gene data show CDR1 as LNHDA and CDR2 as SQIVND (reference sequence). The CDR3 here is CASRPTQGSNQPQHF. In nucleotides, the CDR3 is TGTGCCAGTAGACCAACGCAGGGGAGCAATCAGCCCCAGCATTTT.

J is TRBJ2-1 and V is TRBV7-8; 8 bases fit TRBD2. CDR3 length: 15 residues. V lost 2 bases and J lost 9; bases outside the gene matches: 9. From germline, CDR1 is SGHVS and CDR2 FQNEAQ. In DNA form, the CDR3 reads TGTGCCAGCAGCTTAAATCCGGGGGGGCTCGGTGAGCAGTTCTTC. It specifies CASSLNPGGLGEQFF.

This clone came up a few times. The V and J genes are TRBV7-8 and TRBJ2-1; 7 nucleotides match TRBD1. V gave up 3 bases and J gave up 0 bases; unmatched junction bases: 14. The CDR3 covers 19 residues. The germline V gene encodes CDR1 SGHVS and CDR2 FQNEAQ. Here the CDR3 DNA reads TGTGCCAGCAGCTTTAGGACAGGAGAATCTAAAAGCTCCTACAATGAGCAGTTCTTC. Translated: CASSFRTGESKSSYNEQFF.

The chain carries TRBV29-1 and TRBJ1-2; D ambiguous. CDR1 SQVTM and CDR2 ANQGSEA come from the germline V gene. Trimming removed 6 bases from V and 6 bases from J, with 5 bases in between. This CDR3 is 9 amino acids long. The CDR3: CSVYDGYTF. CDR3 nucleotide sequence: TGCAGCGTATATGATGGCTACACCTTC.

The chain carries TRBV9 and TRBJ1-2; D is unresolved. The germline V and J ends were trimmed by 0 bases and 0 bases, with 12 bases remaining between them. The CDR3 loop spans 16 amino acids. Germline lookup yields CDR1 SGDLS and CDR2 YYNGEE. Here the CDR3 reads CASSVAFGSANYGYTF. The CDR3, as DNA: TGTGCCAGCAGCGTAGCTTTCGGCAGCGCTAACTATGGCTACACCTTC.

On this clone itself: The same CDR3 can be traced to other DNA sequences in this sample. The rearrangement joins TRBV15 to TRBJ2-7, with 8 bases matching TRBD2. This CDR3 spans 18 amino acids. Germline CDR1 reads LNHNV; CDR2 reads YYDKDF (reference sequence). V shed 0 bases, J shed 3 bases, and the junction held 13 bases outside the gene matches. The CDR3 sequence is CATSRDLTSGSSFYEQYF. For the CDR3, the DNA is TGTGCCACCAGCAGAGATCTGACCAGCGGGAGTTCTTTCTACGAGCAGTACTTC.

The chain couples TRBV2 to TRBJ1-6; TRBD1 matches at 7 bases. Germline CDR1 and CDR2: SNHLY and FYNNEI. Trimming removed 6 bases from V and 7 bases from J; junction bases left unmatched: 6. CDR3 length: 14 residues. CDR3 in amino acids: CASSKGGDNSPLHF. In nucleotides, the CDR3 is TGTGCCAGCAGCAAAGGGGGCGACAATTCACCCCTCCACTTT.